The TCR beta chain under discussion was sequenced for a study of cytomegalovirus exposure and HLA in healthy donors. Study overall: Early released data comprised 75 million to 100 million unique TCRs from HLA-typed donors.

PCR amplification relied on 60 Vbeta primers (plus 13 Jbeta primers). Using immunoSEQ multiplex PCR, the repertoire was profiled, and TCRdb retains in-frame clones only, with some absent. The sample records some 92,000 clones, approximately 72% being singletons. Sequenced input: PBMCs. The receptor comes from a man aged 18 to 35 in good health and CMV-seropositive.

The CDR3: CASSEYLPGTANYGYTF. In DNA form, the CDR3 reads TGTGCCAGCAGTGAATACCTCCCCGGGACAGCAAACTATGGCTACACCTTC. This sequence joins TRBV25-1 and TRBJ1-2; TRBD1 matches at 7 bases. The CDR3 is 17 residues long. Germline loops: CDR1 MGHDK, CDR2 SYGVNS. The junction had 9 bases not matched to a gene; V was cut back by 0 bases and J by 2 bases.